A selection of T cell receptor beta chains follows, all from one sample in a study of immune evolution from preneoplasia to lung adenocarcinoma. Profiled with immunoSEQ multiplex PCR; TCRdb holds only in-frame clones, not every one. Among 9,000 to 13,000 clones listed, roughly 85% were seen once. The specimen was FFPE invasive lung adenocarcinoma tissue. These receptors all come from a person aged 65 to 85 with invasive lung adenocarcinoma. The CDR3 runs from the conserved cysteine through the conserved F or W. D genes are given only for firm matches. The size of a clone is reported for some rows only, either as once, few or many, or as a class for expanded clones.

>TRBJ2-5|NA|NA|TRBV12-5
TGTGCTAGTGGTGCCACAGGGATAACAGAGACCCAGTACTTC
CASGATGITETQYF
>TRBJ1-2|TRBD1|NA|TRBV6-1
TGTGCCAGCACCTTGATACGGGACAGGGAGAGGGGCTACACCTTC
CASTLIRDRERGYTF
>TRBJ1-3|TRBD1|NA|TRBV6-1
TGTGCCAGCAGTGACAGGGGGCTTGATCGAAACACCATATATTTT
CASSDRGLDRNTIYF
>TRBJ2-3|TRBD1|NA|TRBV19
TGTGCCAGTAGTCCTCGGGACAGGGGGCGGACAGATACGCAGTATTTT
CASSPRDRGRTDTQYF
>TRBJ1-1|NA|NA|TRBV30
TGTGCCTGGACTGAACAGCGGAACGATGAAGCTTTCTTT
CAWTEQRNDEAFF
>TRBJ1-1|TRBD1|NA|TRBV5-4
TGTGCCAGCAGCTTGGGTTCAGGGGGCTTATTTTCTGAAGCTTTCTTT
CASSLGSGGLFSEAFF
>TRBJ1-1|NA|few|TRBV18
TGTGCCAGCTCACCGGGAATTGAAGCTTTCTTT
CASSPGIEAFF
>TRBJ2-7|NA|NA|TRBV2
TGTGCCAGCAGTAAACAGGGTGGGGTCGAGCAGTACTTC
CASSKQGGVEQYF
>TRBJ2-7|NA|once|TRBV28
TGTGCCAGCAGTTTGGGGCGGGGATACTACGAGCAGTACTTC
CASSLGRGYYEQYF
>TRBJ1-1|TRBD1|NA|TRBV10-1
TGCGCCAGCCCGACGGGCAGGGGGGAACTGAACACTGAAGCTTTCTTT
CASPTGRGELNTEAFF
>TRBJ1-2|TRBD1|NA|TRBV6-6
TGTGCCAGCAGTCTAACGAAGGGGACAGGGCTATATGGCTACACCTTC
CASSLTKGTGLYGYTF
>TRBJ2-2|TRBD2|NA|TRBV30
TGTGCCTGGAGGAGGACTAGCGGGTGGAACACCGGGGAGCTGTTTTTT
CAWRRTSGWNTGELFF
>TRBJ2-4|TRBD1|NA|TRBV11-1
TGTGCCAGCAGCCGGAACAGGGGTTCCAAAAACATTCAGTACTTC
CASSRNRGSKNIQYF
>TRBJ2-1|TRBD2|NA|TRBV7-6
TGTGCCAGCAGCCTTGGGACTAGCGGGGGGGACAATGAGCAGTTCTTC
CASSLGTSGGDNEQFF
>TRBJ2-2|NA|NA|TRBV18
TGTGCCAGCTCACCACTCGACCAGGGCACCGGGGAGCTGTTTTTT
CASSPLDQGTGELFF
>TRBJ1-2|NA|NA|TRBV11-1
TGTGCCAGCAGCTCCGGGACGGCGGACTATGGCTACACCTTC
CASSSGTADYGYTF
>TRBJ1-1|TRBD1|NA|TRBV6-5
TGTGCCAGCAGTTACTCACCGGGACAGGGTGAAGCTTTCTTT
CASSYSPGQGEAFF
>TRBJ2-5|NA|NA|TRBV9
TGTGCCAGCAGCGTCTCTTGGGGCACGGAGACCCAGTACTTC
CASSVSWGTETQYF
>TRBJ1-5|NA|NA|TRBV2
TGTGCCAGCAGTACTCGACAGTCCAATCAGCCCCAGCATTTT
CASSTRQSNQPQHF
>TRBJ1-4|NA|NA|TRBV9
TGTGCCAGCAGCGTAGGGGCAGGGAATGAAAAACTGTTTTTT
CASSVGAGNEKLFF
>TRBJ2-7|NA|NA|TRBV5-4
TGTGCCAGCAGCTTACAGGGTCCCCAAGACTACGAGCAGTACTTC
CASSLQGPQDYEQYF
>TRBJ1-1|NA|NA|TRBV27
TGTGCCAGCAGTTTTCGCTCGCTCAATGGACAGTCCAAGGTGAACACTGAAGCTTTCTTT
CASSFRSLNGQSKVNTEAFF
>TRBJ2-7|NA|NA|TRBV6-1
TGTGCCAGCAGTGAAGCGCTTCGGGGCGACCTCTCCTACGAGCAGTACTTC
CASSEALRGDLSYEQYF
>TRBJ2-7|NA|NA|TRBV28
TGTGCCACCTATCGGGACAAAAGCTCCTACGAGCAGTACTTC
CATYRDKSSYEQYF
>TRBJ2-5|NA|NA|TRBV29-1
TGCAGCGTTGAAATAGGAGGGGGAGGGGGAGAGACCCAGTACTTC
CSVEIGGGGGETQYF
>TRBJ2-1|NA|NA|TRBV18
TGTGCCAGCTCACCAAGCGGCTTCTCGAAGGATGAGCAGTTCTTC
CASSPSGFSKDEQFF
>TRBJ2-5|NA|NA|TRBV4-1
TGCGCCAGCAGCCAGCTGGCAGGACAGTACTGGGAGACCCAGTACTTC
CASSQLAGQYWETQYF
>TRBJ2-7|TRBD1|few|TRBV11-3
TGTGCCAGCAGCCGCGACAGGGCCGAGGGGCAGTACTTC
CASSRDRAEGQYF